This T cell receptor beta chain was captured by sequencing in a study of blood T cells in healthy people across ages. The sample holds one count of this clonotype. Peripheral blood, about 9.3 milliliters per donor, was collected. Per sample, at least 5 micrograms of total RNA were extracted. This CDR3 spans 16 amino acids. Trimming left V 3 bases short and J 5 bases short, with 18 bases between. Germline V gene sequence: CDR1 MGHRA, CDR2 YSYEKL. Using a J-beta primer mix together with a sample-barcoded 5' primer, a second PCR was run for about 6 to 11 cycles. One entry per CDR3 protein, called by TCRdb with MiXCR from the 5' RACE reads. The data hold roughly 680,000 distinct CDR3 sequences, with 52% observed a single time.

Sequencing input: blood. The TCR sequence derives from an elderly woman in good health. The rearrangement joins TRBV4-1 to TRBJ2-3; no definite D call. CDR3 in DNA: TGCGCCAGCAGCCACCACCTAGGGTGGCCGGAAGATACGCAGTATTTT. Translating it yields CASSHHLGWPEDTQYF.